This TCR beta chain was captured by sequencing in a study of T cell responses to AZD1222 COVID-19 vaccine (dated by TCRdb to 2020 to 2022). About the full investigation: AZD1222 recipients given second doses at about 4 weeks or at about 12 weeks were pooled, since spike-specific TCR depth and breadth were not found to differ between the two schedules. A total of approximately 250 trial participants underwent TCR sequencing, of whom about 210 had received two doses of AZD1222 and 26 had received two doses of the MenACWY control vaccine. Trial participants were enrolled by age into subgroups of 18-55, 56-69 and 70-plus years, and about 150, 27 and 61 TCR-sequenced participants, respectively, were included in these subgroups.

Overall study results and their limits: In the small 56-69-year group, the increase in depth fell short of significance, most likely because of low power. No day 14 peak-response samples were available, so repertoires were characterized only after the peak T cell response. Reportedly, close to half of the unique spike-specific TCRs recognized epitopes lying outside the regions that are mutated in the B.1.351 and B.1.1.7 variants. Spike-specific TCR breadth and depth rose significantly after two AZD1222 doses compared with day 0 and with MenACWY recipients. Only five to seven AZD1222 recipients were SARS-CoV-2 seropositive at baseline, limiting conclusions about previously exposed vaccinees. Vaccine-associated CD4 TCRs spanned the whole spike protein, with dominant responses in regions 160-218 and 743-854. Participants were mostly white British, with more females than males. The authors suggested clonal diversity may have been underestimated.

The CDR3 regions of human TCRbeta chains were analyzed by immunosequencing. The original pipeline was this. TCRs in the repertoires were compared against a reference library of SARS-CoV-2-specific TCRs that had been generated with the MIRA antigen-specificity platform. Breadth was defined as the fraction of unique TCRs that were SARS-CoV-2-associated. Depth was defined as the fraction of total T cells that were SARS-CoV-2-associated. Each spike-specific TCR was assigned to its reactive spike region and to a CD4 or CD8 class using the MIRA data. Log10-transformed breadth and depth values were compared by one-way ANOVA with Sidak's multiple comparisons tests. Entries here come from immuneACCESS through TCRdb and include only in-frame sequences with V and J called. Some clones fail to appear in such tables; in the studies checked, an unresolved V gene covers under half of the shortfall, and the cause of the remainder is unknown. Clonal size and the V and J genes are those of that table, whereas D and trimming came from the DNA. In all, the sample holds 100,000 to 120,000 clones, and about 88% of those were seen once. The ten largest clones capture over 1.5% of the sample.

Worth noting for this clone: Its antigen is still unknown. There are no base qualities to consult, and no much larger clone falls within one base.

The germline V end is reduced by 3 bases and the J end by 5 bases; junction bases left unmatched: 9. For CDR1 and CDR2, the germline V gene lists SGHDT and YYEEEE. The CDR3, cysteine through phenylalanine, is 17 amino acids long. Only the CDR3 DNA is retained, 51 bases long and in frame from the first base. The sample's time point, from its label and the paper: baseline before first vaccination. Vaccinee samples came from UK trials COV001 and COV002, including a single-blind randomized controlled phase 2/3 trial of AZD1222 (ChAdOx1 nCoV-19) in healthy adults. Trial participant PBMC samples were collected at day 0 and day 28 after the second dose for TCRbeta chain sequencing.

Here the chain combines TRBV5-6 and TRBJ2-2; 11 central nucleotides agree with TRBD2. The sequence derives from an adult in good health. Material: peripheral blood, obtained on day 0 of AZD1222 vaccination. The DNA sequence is TGTGCCAGCAGCTGGGAACTAGCGGGAGCTCGGACCGGGGAGCTGTTTTTT. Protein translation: CASSWELAGARTGELFF.